A single sample gave rise to the 14 T cell receptor beta chains below, sequenced in a study of OX40 agonist ivuxolimab in advanced cancers. Assay used: immunoSEQ multiplex PCR; TCRdb lists only in-frame clones, some missing. The data hold fewer than 20,000 clones, with over 90% observed a single time. The sample in question was CD4+ or CD8+ T cells sorted from blood, obtained in a trial of the OX40 agonist ivuxolimab. The receptors come from an adult with an advanced solid tumor such as melanoma, head and neck, liver or kidney cancer.

The CDR3 sequence: CASSPAGLAGYNEQFF. CDR3 DNA sequence: TGCGCCAGCAGCCCAGCGGGACTAGCGGGGTACAATGAGCAGTTCTTC. The chain combines TRBV5-1 with TRBJ2-1; TRBD2 agrees at 13 bases. Germline V gene data show CDR1 as SGHRS and CDR2 as YFSETQ. The V and J ends lost 4 bases and 4 bases, in that order; junction bases with no gene match: 5. The CDR3 sequence is 16 residues long.

In this sample, this clone turned up once. The rearrangement uses TRBV5-1 and TRBJ2-1; D could derive from TRBD1 or TRBD2 (5 bases each). V shed 6 bases and J shed 10 bases, with 11 bases lying between them. The CDR3 extends over 11 amino acids. Per the germline V gene, CDR1 is SGHRS and CDR2 is YFSETQ. The CDR3 nucleotides read TGCGCCAGCATTTCCAGGGAGGAGCAGTTCTTC. Its protein product is CASISREEQFF. Full variable domain (missing parts from reference TRBV5-1 and TRBJ2-1): KAGVTQTPRYLIKTRGQQVTLSCSPISGHRSVSWYQQTPGQGLQFLFEYFSETQRNKGNFPGRFSGRQFSNSRSEMNVSTLELGDSALYLCASISREEQFFGPGTRLTVL.

The chain uses TRBV6-6 and TRBJ2-7; D uncertain. Germline V lookup: CDR1 MNHNY, CDR2 SVGAGI (reference sequence). V gave up 6 bases and J gave up 4 bases, with 7 bases separating them. This CDR3 region has 11 residues. The CDR3 bases are TGTGCCAGCAGACAGATATACGAGCAGTACTTC. It encodes CASRQIYEQYF.

V gene TRBV28 combines with J gene TRBJ1-6; possibly TRBD1 for D (6 bases). The germline V gene has CDR1 MDHEN and CDR2 SYDVKM. The CDR3 is 16 amino acids. V lost 2 bases, J lost 4 bases, and 12 bases lay in between. CDR3 residues: CASSLLAGQYNSPLHF. DNA of the CDR3: TGTGCCAGCAGTTTACTCGCAGGACAGTATAATTCACCCCTCCACTTT.

The CDR3 coding sequence is TGCGCCAGCAGTGAGCTAATAGCGGGAAGCACAGATACGCAGTATTTT. Translating it yields CASSELIAGSTDTQYF. The chain joins TRBV10-1 to TRBJ2-3, with TRBD2 identical over 8 bases. The trim removed 2 bases at V and 0 bases at J, leaving 4 bases unmatched. CDR3 length: 16 residues. Germline-derived CDR1 and CDR2 are WNHNN and SYGVQD (reference sequence).

V is TRBV11-3 and J is TRBJ2-3; 11 bases are shared with TRBD2. Looked up from germline, CDR1 is SGHNT and CDR2 is YENEEA. This CDR3 contains 14 residues. J lost 3 bases, V lost 5 bases, and 1 base had no gene match. In DNA form, the CDR3 reads TGTGCCAGCAGCACTAGCGGGAGTACAGATACGCAGTATTTT. It translates to CASSTSGSTDTQYF.

The rearrangement joins TRBV13 to TRBJ1-2, with a possible D match to TRBD1 (6 bases). Germline lookup yields CDR1 PRHDT and CDR2 FYEKMQ (reference sequence). V was trimmed by 7 bases and J by 4 bases, leaving 10 bases between them. The CDR3 is made up of 12 amino acids. In DNA, the CDR3 is TGTGCCAGCACAGGGGTCGGCTATGGCTACACCTTC. Its translation: CASTGVGYGYTF.

The chain joins TRBV13 to TRBJ2-2; 10 nucleotides align to TRBD1. There are 18 residues in the CDR3. Germline CDR1 PRHDT, CDR2 FYEKMQ (reference sequence). With 0 bases clipped from V and 7 bases from J, the junction kept 11 bases outside the gene matches. The CDR3 DNA reads as TGTGCCAGCAGCTTAGGGCTATCGACAGGGGGCTCGGTCGGGGAGCTGTTTTTT. Protein sequence: CASSLGLSTGGSVGELFF.

The genes are TRBV7-2 and TRBJ2-1, with 9 bases matching TRBD2. CDR1 is SGHTA, CDR2 FQGNSA, per germline. V was clipped by 5 bases and J by 7 bases; unmatched bases: 3. CDR3 length equals 13 residues. The CDR3 loop is CASSPTSGNEQFF. The CDR3, as DNA: TGTGCCAGCAGCCCGACTAGCGGTAATGAGCAGTTCTTC. Using reference TRBV7-2 and TRBJ2-1 for the parts outside the CDR3, the full variable domain is GAGVSQSPSNKVTEKGKDVELRCDPISGHTALYWYRQSLGQGLEFLIYFQGNSAPDKSGLPSDRFSAERTGGSVSTLTIQRTQQEDSAVYLCASSPTSGNEQFFGPGTRLTVL.

Remarks on this clone: Different DNA sequences within this sample yield the same CDR3. The chain recombines TRBV28 with TRBJ1-3; unclear D gene. The germline gives CDR1 MDHEN, CDR2 SYDVKM. The CDR3 has 11 residues. Trimming left V 5 bases short and J 3 bases short, with 2 bases between. The CDR3 sequence is CASSLGNTIYF. The CDR3 DNA reads as TGTGCCAGCAGTCTTGGAAACACCATATATTTT.

V gene TRBV2 combines with J gene TRBJ1-2; no clear D. In germline, CDR1 is SNHLY, CDR2 FYNNEI. This CDR3 is 10 amino acids long. V lost 6 bases to trimming and J lost 4 bases, with 3 bases between them. The CDR3 spells CASSGYGYTF. The CDR3 coding sequence is TGTGCCAGCAGCGGCTATGGCTACACCTTC.

The chain links TRBV5-5 to TRBJ2-7, with D possibly being TRBD2 (5 bases). Between the trimmed V and J ends, which lost 0 bases and 4 bases, there was a span of 11 bases. This CDR3 has 14 amino acids. CDR1 SGHKS and CDR2 YYEKEE come from the germline V gene (reference sequence). The CDR3 loop reads CASSLEVGVYEQYF. In DNA form, the CDR3 reads TGTGCCAGCAGCTTGGAGGTCGGGGTTTACGAGCAGTACTTC.

The V gene is TRBV27, the J gene TRBJ2-7, with D possibly being TRBD1 or TRBD2 (6 bases each). CDR1 and CDR2 from the germline V gene are MNHEY and SMNVEV (reference sequence). Trimming took off 6 bases at V and 3 bases at J, with 15 bases between the two ends. The CDR3 loop spans 14 amino acids. CDR3 coding DNA: TGTGCCAGCAGATCCACCGGGGGCAACTACGAGCAGTACTTC. Its protein product is CASRSTGGNYEQYF.

The chain carries TRBV5-6 and TRBJ1-2; D not resolved. V shed 4 bases and J shed 5 bases, with 9 bases lying between them. Germline CDR1 SGHDT, CDR2 YYEEEE. The CDR3 totals 12 residues. The CDR3 sequence is CASSPLGYGYTF. CDR3 sequence (DNA): TGTGCCAGCAGCCCCTTGGGGTATGGCTACACCTTC. Using reference TRBV5-6 and TRBJ1-2 for the parts outside the CDR3, the full variable domain is DAGVTQSPTHLIKTRGQQVTLRCSPKSGHDTVSWYQQALGQGPQFIFQYYEEEERQRGNFPDRFSGHQFPNYSSELNVNALLLGDSALYLCASSPLGYGYTFGSGTRLTVV.